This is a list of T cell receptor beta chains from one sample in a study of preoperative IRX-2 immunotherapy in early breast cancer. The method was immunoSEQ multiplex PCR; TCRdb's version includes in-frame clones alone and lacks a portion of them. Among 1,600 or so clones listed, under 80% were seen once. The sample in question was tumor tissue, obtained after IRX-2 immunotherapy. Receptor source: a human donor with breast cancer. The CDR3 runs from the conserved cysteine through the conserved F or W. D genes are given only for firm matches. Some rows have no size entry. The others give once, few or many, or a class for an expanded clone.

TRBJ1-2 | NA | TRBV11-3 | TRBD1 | CASSFYGQGNAYGYTF | TGTGCCAGCAGCTTTTACGGACAGGGGAATGCCTATGGCTACACCTTC
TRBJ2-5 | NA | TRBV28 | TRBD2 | CASSWGLAGWDEETQYF | TGTGCCAGCAGTTGGGGACTAGCGGGGTGGGATGAAGAGACCCAGTACTTC
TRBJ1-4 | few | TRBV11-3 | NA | CASSPRVGVQEKLFF | TGTGCCAGCAGCCCGAGGGTGGGGGTGCAAGAAAAACTGTTTTTT
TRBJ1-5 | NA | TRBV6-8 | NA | CASRPGGSRPFSNQPQHF | TGTGCCAGCAGGCCGGGGGGGTCCCGACCCTTTAGCAATCAGCCCCAGCATTTT
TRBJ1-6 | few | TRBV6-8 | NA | CASSNPENNSPLHF | TGTGCCAGCAGTAATCCGGAAAATAATTCACCCCTCCACTTT
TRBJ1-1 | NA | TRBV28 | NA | CASSLGLSNTEAFF | TGTGCCAGCAGTCTGGGACTCTCGAACACTGAAGCTTTCTTT
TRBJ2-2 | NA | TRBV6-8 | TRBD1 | CASRFDRVGNTGELFF | TGTGCCAGCAGGTTCGACAGGGTGGGAAACACCGGGGAGCTGTTTTTT
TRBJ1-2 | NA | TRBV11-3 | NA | CASTQSGGIVGYTF | TGTGCCAGCACCCAGAGCGGTGGGATAGTTGGCTACACCTTC
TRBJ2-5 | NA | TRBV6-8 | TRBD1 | CASSYSTGWETQYF | TGTGCCAGCAGTTACTCGACAGGGTGGGAGACCCAGTACTTC
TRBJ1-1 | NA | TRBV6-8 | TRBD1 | CASSRGQGLPTRAFF | TGTGCCAGCAGCCGAGGACAGGGGCTTCCAACCAGGGCTTTCTTT
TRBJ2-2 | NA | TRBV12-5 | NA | CASGPPDSTGELFF | TGTGCTAGTGGTCCCCCCGACAGTACCGGGGAGCTGTTTTTT
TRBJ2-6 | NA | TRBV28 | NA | CASLSSGANVLTF | TGTGCCAGTCTTAGCTCTGGGGCCAACGTCCTGACTTTC
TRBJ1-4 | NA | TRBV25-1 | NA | CASSRGDEKLFF | TGTGCCAGCAGCCGAGGGGATGAAAAACTGTTTTTT
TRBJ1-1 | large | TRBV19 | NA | CASTGNREAFF | TGTGCCAGTACAGGGAACCGTGAAGCTTTCTTT
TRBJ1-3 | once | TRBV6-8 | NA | CASGGDSGNTIYF | TGTGCCAGCGGAGGGGATTCCGGAAACACCATATATTTT
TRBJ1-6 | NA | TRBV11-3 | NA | CASSQGSGGSNSPLHF | TGTGCCAGCAGCCAAGGCTCCGGGGGTAGTAATTCACCCCTCCACTTT
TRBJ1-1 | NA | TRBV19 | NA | CASSTRTLSSTEAFF | TGTGCCAGTAGTACCCGAACGTTGAGTTCCACTGAAGCTTTCTTT
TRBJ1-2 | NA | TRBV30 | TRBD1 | CAWSVARGQGLDYGYTF | TGTGCCTGGAGTGTCGCGCGGGGACAGGGACTTGACTATGGCTACACCTTC
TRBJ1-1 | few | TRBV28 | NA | CASSLLNTEAFF | TGTGCCAGCAGTTTGTTGAACACTGAAGCTTTCTTT
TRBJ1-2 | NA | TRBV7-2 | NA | CASSEGMLVGYTF | TGTGCCAGCAGCGAGGGCATGTTGGTTGGCTACACCTTC
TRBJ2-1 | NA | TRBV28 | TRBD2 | CASSFSDPRAGGFENEQFF | TGTGCCAGCAGTTTTTCGGATCCCCGAGCGGGGGGGTTTGAGAATGAGCAGTTCTTC
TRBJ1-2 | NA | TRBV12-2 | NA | CASRPTTVSQFYGYTF | TGTGCAAGTCGCCCGACGACAGTGTCTCAATTCTATGGCTACACCTTC
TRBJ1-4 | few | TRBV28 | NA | CASSRQVATNEKLFF | TGTGCCAGCAGCCGACAGGTTGCAACTAATGAAAAACTGTTTTTT
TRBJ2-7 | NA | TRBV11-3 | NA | CASSLVGRMVLDEQYF | TGTGCCAGCAGCTTGGTTGGTCGGATGGTGTTGGACGAGCAGTACTTC
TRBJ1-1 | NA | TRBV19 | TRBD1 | CASSLPGTGVLAFF | TGTGCCAGTAGTCTGCCCGGGACAGGGGTTCTTGCTTTCTTT
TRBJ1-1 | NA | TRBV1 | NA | CTSSHVPGRGGDTEAFF | TGCACCAGCAGCCACGTCCCGGGACGGGGTGGGGACACTGAAGCTTTCTTT
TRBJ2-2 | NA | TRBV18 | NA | CASSPQNTGELFF | TGTGCCAGCTCACCACAAAACACCGGGGAGCTGTTTTTT
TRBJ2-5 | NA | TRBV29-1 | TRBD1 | CSVSGGQGWETQYF | TGCAGCGTCAGTGGGGGACAGGGGTGGGAGACCCAGTACTTC
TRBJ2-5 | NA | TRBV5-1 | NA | CASSLGPTRETQYF | TGCGCCAGCAGCTTGGGTCCTACCCGAGAGACCCAGTACTTC
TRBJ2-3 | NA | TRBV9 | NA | CASKTGPSSDTQYF | TGTGCCAGCAAGACCGGACCTTCGAGCGATACGCAGTATTTT
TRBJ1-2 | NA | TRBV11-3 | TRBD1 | CASSRQGGNYGYTF | TGTGCCAGCAGCAGACAGGGAGGGAACTATGGCTACACCTTC
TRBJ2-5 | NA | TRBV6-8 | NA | CASSYPGNQETQYF | TGTGCCAGCAGTTACCCCGGGAATCAAGAGACCCAGTACTTC
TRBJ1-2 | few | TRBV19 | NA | CASSVSGRTNYGYTF | TGTGCCAGTAGTGTATCGGGACGGACAAACTATGGCTACACCTTC
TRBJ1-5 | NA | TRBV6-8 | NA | CASSVLSGQPQHF | TGTGCCAGCAGTGTACTGTCGGGACAGCCCCAGCATTTT
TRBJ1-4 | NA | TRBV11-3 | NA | CASSLGGRNEKLFF | TGTGCCAGCAGCTTAGGGGGCCGTAATGAAAAACTGTTTTTT
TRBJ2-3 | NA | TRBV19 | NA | CASSGRRTDTQYF | TGTGCCAGTTCGGGGCGCCGCACAGATACGCAGTATTTT
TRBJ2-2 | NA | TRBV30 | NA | CAWSAKESWNTGELFF | TGTGCCTGGAGTGCAAAAGAAAGTTGGAACACCGGGGAGCTGTTTTTT
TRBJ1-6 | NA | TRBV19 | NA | CASSIGRGQGYNSPLHF | TGTGCCAGTAGTATTGGACGCGGCCAGGGTTATAATTCACCCCTCCACTTT
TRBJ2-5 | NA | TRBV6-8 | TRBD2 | CATSGLAQETQYF | TGTGCCACCTCGGGACTAGCCCAAGAGACCCAGTACTTC